The next 21 T cell receptor beta chains were all read from a single sample in a study of CD4+ T cells in melanoma. TCRdb keeps only in-frame clones here, not all; method: immunoSEQ multiplex PCR. The sample yields about 140,000 clones, about 90% seen once. All receptors derive from a human donor with melanoma.

The chain combines TRBV19 with TRBJ1-4, with no clear D. Germline assignment: CDR1 LNHDA and CDR2 SQIVND (reference sequence). V lost 3 bases and J lost 7, with 9 bases in between. The CDR3 spans 13 residues. The CDR3, as DNA: TGTGCCAGTAGTATGGGTGTCGGTGAAAAACTGTTTTTT. Encoded protein: CASSMGVGEKLFF.

This chain links TRBV2 with TRBJ2-3, with 7 nucleotides matching TRBD1. Germline values: CDR1 SNHLY, CDR2 FYNNEI. Trimming cost V 7 bases and J 10 bases; bases outside gene matches: 8. This CDR3 region has 12 residues. The CDR3: CASKTGTLPQYF. The CDR3 region has the DNA TGTGCCAGCAAGACAGGGACCCTTCCGCAGTATTTT.

The chain employs TRBV7-3 and TRBJ2-1, with D perhaps assigned TRBD1 or TRBD2 (5 bases each). This CDR3 region has 16 residues. V shed 1 base and J shed 0 bases, with 10 bases lying between them. The germline V gene encodes CDR1 SGHTA and CDR2 FQGTGA. This CDR3 is CASSLRGDLSYNEQFF. The CDR3 coding sequence is TGTGCCAGCAGCTTAAGAGGGGACCTCTCCTACAATGAGCAGTTCTTC.

The CDR3 sequence is CASTAGYSGNTIYF. In nucleotides, the CDR3 is TGTGCCAGCACCGCAGGGTACTCTGGAAACACCATATATTTT. This chain uses TRBV6-5 with TRBJ1-3; weak D call: TRBD1 (5 bases). V lost 7 bases and J lost 0, with 10 bases in between. Germline values: CDR1 MNHEY, CDR2 SVGAGI. The CDR3 runs 14 residues.

The chain joins TRBV4-1 to TRBJ1-2; TRBD1 agrees at 8 bases. V was clipped by 2 bases and J by 4 bases; unmatched bases: 6. Germline lookup yields CDR1 MGHRA and CDR2 YSYEKL. The CDR3 contains 15 residues. The CDR3 sequence: CASSQQGATPYGYTF. DNA of the CDR3: TGCGCCAGCAGCCAACAGGGGGCTACCCCCTATGGCTACACCTTC.

The V gene is TRBV7-9, the J gene TRBJ2-7, with 11 bases fitting TRBD1. Trimming cost V 3 bases and J 3 bases; bases outside gene matches: 4. CDR3 length: 15 residues. Germline loops: CDR1 SEHNR, CDR2 FQNEAQ (reference sequence). This CDR3 reads CASSLAGTGGYEQYF. CDR3 bases: TGTGCCAGCAGCTTGGCCGGGACAGGGGGCTACGAGCAGTACTTC.

V usage is TRBV7-3 and J usage is TRBJ1-2; 9 bases align to TRBD1. Per germline, CDR1 SGHTA and CDR2 FQGTGA. The V segment lost 4 bases and the J segment 7 bases; nucleotides outside the gene matches: 4. The CDR3 is 13 amino acids. The chain's CDR3 is CASSSLTGGGYTF. As DNA, the CDR3 is TGTGCCAGCAGCTCTCTGACAGGGGGTGGCTACACCTTC.

In DNA, the CDR3 is TGCGCCAGCAGCTTAGGAGCGGCAAACGAGAATGAGCAGTTCTTC. Translation gives CASSLGAANENEQFF. The J gene is TRBJ2-1, the V gene TRBV5-1; possibly TRBD2 for D (5 bases). There are 15 residues in the CDR3. Germline-derived CDR1 and CDR2 are SGHRS and YFSETQ. Trimming pared 2 bases from V and 7 bases from J, leaving 16 bases between.

The chain has TRBV6-6 and TRBJ1-6; unclear D gene. V was cut by 2 bases and J by 9 bases, with 5 bases left in between. CDR3 length equals 12 residues. CDR1 and CDR2 from the germline V gene are MNHNY and SVGAGI (reference sequence). This CDR3 is CASSYESSPLHF. CDR3 nucleotide sequence: TGTGCCAGCAGTTACGAGTCTTCACCCCTCCACTTT.

The rearrangement joins TRBV25-1 to TRBJ1-1; D ambiguous. Germline loops: CDR1 MGHDK, CDR2 SYGVNS. This CDR3 has 14 residues. The ends were cut back, 1 base at V and 8 bases at J, with 14 bases in the middle. The CDR3 DNA follows: TGTGCCAGCAGTGAATTCTCCCCGGCAGTCGAAGCTTTCTTT. This sequence encodes CASSEFSPAVEAFF.

The chain carries TRBV7-9 and TRBJ2-5; 15 bases fit TRBD2. CDR1 and CDR2 from the germline V gene are SEHNR and FQNEAQ (reference sequence). The CDR3 contains 16 residues. Trimming cost V 5 bases and J 5 bases; bases outside gene matches: 6. This CDR3 is CASSRTSGGAGETQYF. The CDR3 coding sequence is TGTGCCAGCAGCCGGACTAGCGGGGGGGCGGGGGAGACCCAGTACTTC.

The V call is TRBV4-2, the J call TRBJ1-5, with 7 bases lining up with TRBD1. Germline V gene data show CDR1 as LGHNA and CDR2 as YNFKEQ. The length of the CDR3 is 15 residues. After removal of 7 bases from V and 3 bases from J, the junction contained 9 bases not matched to a gene. CDR3 sequence reads: CASTPGTDYNQPQHF. The CDR3 DNA is TGTGCCAGCACCCCCGGGACAGATTACAATCAGCCCCAGCATTTT.

The V and J genes are TRBV2 and TRBJ1-2, with D perhaps TRBD1 (5 bases). Germline V CDR1 and CDR2: SNHLY, FYNNEI. The CDR3 is 12 amino acids. The V and J ends lost 6 bases and 4 bases respectively, with 9 bases between them. The CDR3 DNA reads TGTGCCAGCAGCGCAGGGACCTATGGCTACACCTTC. Protein product: CASSAGTYGYTF.

This clone was seen a single time. The chain uses TRBV6-5 and TRBJ1-2, with a possible D match to TRBD1 (5 bases). The length of the CDR3 is 14 residues. Germline V gives CDR1 MNHEY, CDR2 SVGAGI. V lost 2 bases to trimming and J lost 4 bases, with 11 bases between them. CDR3 residues: CASSYGDGSYGYTF. The CDR3 DNA reads as TGTGCCAGCAGTTACGGGGACGGGAGCTATGGCTACACCTTC.

The J gene is TRBJ2-5, the V gene TRBV5-1; 9 bases agree with TRBD1. The CDR3 is 14 residues long. With 4 bases clipped from V and 5 bases from J, the junction kept 6 bases outside the gene matches. CDR1 SGHRS and CDR2 YFSETQ come from the germline V gene. The CDR3 region is CASSERDRVETQYF. The CDR3 DNA reads TGCGCCAGCAGCGAAAGGGACAGGGTGGAGACCCAGTACTTC.

DNA for the CDR3: TGTGCCAGCAGCTTAGGGGCCGGGGGTGAAGCTTTCTTT. It encodes CASSLGAGGEAFF. The chain uses TRBV7-8 and TRBJ1-1; a weak D match, TRBD1 (5 bases). CDR1 and CDR2 from the germline V gene are SGHVS and FQNEAQ. The CDR3 loop spans 13 amino acids. V lost 1 base and J 7 bases, leaving 10 bases between the germline ends.

CDR3 amino acids: CASSQDIGLIETQYF. The CDR3 bases are TGTGCCAGCAGCCAAGATATAGGGTTGATAGAGACCCAGTACTTC. The chain couples TRBV4-2 to TRBJ2-5; D remains ambiguous. V was cut by 0 bases and J by 4 bases, with 12 bases left in between. The germline gives CDR1 LGHNA, CDR2 YNFKEQ. The CDR3 spans 15 residues.

The gene calls are TRBV5-1 and TRBJ1-3; D uncertain. Trimming removed 0 bases from V and 9 bases from J, with 10 bases in between. The germline CDR1 and CDR2 sequences are SGHRS and YFSETQ. The CDR3 loop spans 13 amino acids. CDR3 residues: CASSLEAGGTIYF. The DNA of the CDR3 is TGCGCCAGCAGCTTGGAGGCCGGTGGCACCATATATTTT.

A single count supports this clone. The genes are TRBV5-1 and TRBJ2-7; 8 positions agree with TRBD1. The V gene end was trimmed by 3 bases and the J gene end by 1 base; junction bases not matched to a gene: 6. The CDR3 is made up of 15 amino acids. Germline V gene data show CDR1 as SGHRS and CDR2 as YFSETQ. Here the CDR3 DNA reads TGCGCCAGCAGCTCTAGACAGGGGTCGTCCTACGAGCAGTACTTC. The encoded protein is CASSSRQGSSYEQYF.

The gene calls are TRBV9 and TRBJ1-4; 10 positions match TRBD1. The CDR3 totals 14 residues. V trimming: 4 bases; J trimming: 5 bases; junction bases outside the gene matches: 2. CDR1 is SGDLS and CDR2 is YYNGEE in the germline V gene. In nucleotides, the CDR3 is TGTGCCAGCAGCCAGGGACAGGGGAATGAAAAACTGTTTTTT. It specifies CASSQGQGNEKLFF.

The chain combines TRBV18 with TRBJ1-1, with no clear D. From germline, CDR1 is KGHSH and CDR2 LQKENI. This CDR3 region has 15 residues. V lost 2 bases to trimming and J lost 4 bases, with 14 bases between them. The CDR3 DNA is TGTGCCAGCTCACCAATGGGTGTAACCTCCACTGAAGCTTTCTTT. It is translated as CASSPMGVTSTEAFF.